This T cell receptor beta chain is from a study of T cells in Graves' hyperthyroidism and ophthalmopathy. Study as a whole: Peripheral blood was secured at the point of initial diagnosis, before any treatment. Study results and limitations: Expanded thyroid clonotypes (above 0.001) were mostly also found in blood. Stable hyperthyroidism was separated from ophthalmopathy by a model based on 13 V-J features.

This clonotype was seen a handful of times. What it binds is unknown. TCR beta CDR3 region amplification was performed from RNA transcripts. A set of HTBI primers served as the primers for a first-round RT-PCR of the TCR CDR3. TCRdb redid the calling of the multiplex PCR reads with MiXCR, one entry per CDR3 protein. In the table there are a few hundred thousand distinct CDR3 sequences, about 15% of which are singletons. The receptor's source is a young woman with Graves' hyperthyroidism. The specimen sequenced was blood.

The CDR3, as DNA: TGTGCCAGTAGCGCCTGGGACAGGGGCAATCAAGAGACCCAGTACTTC. It is translated as CASSAWDRGNQETQYF. The J gene is TRBJ2-5, the V gene TRBV19, with TRBD1 identical over 10 bases. The CDR3 length is 16 residues. Per germline, CDR1 LNHDA and CDR2 SQIVND (reference sequence). Trimming cost V 6 bases and J 2 bases; bases outside gene matches: 9.